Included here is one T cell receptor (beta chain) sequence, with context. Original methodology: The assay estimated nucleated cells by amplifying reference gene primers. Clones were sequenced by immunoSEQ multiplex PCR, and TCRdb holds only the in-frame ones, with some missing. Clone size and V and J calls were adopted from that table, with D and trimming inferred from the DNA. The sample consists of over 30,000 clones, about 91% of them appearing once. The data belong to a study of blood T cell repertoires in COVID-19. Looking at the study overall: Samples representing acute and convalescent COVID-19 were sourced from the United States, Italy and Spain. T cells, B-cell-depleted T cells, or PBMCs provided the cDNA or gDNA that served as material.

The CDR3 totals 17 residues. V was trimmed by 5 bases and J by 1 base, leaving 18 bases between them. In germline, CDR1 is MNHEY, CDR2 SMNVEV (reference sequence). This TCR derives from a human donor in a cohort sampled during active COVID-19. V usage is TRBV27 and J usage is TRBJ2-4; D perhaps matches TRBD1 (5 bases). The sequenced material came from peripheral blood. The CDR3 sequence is CASSPGHGSVAKNIQYF. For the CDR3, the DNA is TGTGCCAGCAGTCCTGGACACGGATCGGTTGCCAAAAACATTCAGTACTTC.